The present T cell receptor (beta chain) was sequenced within a study of CXCR3-negative and CXCR3-positive naive CD8 T cells. Among CD8+ T cells, naive ones were CD45RO-CCR7+CD27+CD95-. With regard to this clonotype: Its antigen is unknown.

There are 15 residues in the CDR3. CDR1 and CDR2 (germline): LGHNA, YSLEER. With UMI labels, 5' RACE was used to prepare the TRB cDNA libraries. TCRdb reprocessed the 5' RACE reads and reports one entry per CDR3 protein, with no DNA. The repertoire table contains about 98,000 distinct CDR3 sequences. Study-wide findings and caveats: Similar levels of surface CD5 were seen between naive subsets; TCR strength was inferred from TRB CDR3 properties. For CXCR3-positive naive cells, TRB CDR3s were more hydrophobic than those of CXCR3-negative naive cells.

The chain joins TRBV4-3 to TRBJ2-7; TCRdb gives TRBD2 as the D gene, but with no DNA this cannot be confirmed. The sample consisted of naive CXCR3+ CD8+ T cells from blood. Subset reported: CD45RO-CCR7+CD27+CD95- naive CD8+ T cells expressing CXCR3 (TNR3+). The receptor comes from a human donor in good health. Some clones in this sample may be carry-over from other donors' samples. The CDR3 sequence is CASSQGLAGGYEQYF.